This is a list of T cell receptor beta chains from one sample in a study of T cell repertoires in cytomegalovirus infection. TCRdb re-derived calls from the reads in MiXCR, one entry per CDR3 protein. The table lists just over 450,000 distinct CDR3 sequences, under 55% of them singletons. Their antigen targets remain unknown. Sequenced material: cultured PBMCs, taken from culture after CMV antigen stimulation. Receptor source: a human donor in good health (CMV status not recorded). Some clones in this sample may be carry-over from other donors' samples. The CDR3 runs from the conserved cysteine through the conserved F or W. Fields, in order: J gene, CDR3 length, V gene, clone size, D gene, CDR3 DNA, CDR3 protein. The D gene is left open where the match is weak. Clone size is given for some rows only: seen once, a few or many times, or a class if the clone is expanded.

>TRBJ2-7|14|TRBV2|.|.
TGTGCCAGCAGTGAAGTGCTGGCCTCCTACGAGCAGTACTTC
CASSEVLASYEQYF
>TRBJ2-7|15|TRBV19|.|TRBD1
TGTGCCAGTAGTAACCGGGACAGGCCATCCTACGAGCAGTACTTC
CASSNRDRPSYEQYF
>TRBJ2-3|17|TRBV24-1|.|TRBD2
TGTGCCACCAGTGGGACTGCGGGGGGCGCCGCCCTAGATACGCAGTATTTT
CATSGTAGGAALDTQYF
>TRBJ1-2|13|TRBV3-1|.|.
TGTGCCAGCAGCCACGGGGCGCCCTCTGGCTACACCTTC
CASSHGAPSGYTF
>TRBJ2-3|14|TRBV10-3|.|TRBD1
TGTGCCATCAGTCCGGACAGGGGGACAGATACGCAGTATTTT
CAISPDRGTDTQYF
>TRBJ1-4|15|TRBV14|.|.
TGTGCCAGCAGCCAACTTACAGATGGGGGTGAAAAACTGTTTTTT
CASSQLTDGGEKLFF
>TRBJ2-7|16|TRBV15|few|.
TGTGCCACCAGCATCGTCGGAAGGCAGGGCGACTACGAGCAGTACTTC
CATSIVGRQGDYEQYF
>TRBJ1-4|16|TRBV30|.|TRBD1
TGTGCCTGGAGTGCAGCCCTAGGGGGCTGGTCGGGAAAACTGTTTTTT
CAWSAALGGWSGKLFF
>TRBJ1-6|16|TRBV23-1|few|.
TGCGCCCTTTCTCTGCAGCTGTGCTCCTATAATTCACCCCTCCACTTT
CALSLQLCSYNSPLHF
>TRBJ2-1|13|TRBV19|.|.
TGTGCCAGTAGGCAGGGGTCCTACAATGAGCAGTTCTTC
CASRQGSYNEQFF
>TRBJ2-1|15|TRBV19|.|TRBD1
TGTGCCAGTAGTTCTACTGGGACAGGGGGCTATGAGCAGTTCTTC
CASSSTGTGGYEQFF
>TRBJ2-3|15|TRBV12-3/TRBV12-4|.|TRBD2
TGTGCCAGCAGTGTCTTGCGGGGGGACCCAGATACGCAGTATTTT
CASSVLRGDPDTQYF
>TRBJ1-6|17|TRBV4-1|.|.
TGCGCCAGCAGCCCCCTGTCGGGACGATACTATAATTCACCCCTCCACTTT
CASSPLSGRYYNSPLHF
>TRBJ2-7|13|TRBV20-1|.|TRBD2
TGCAGTGCCCTCGGGGGGGCGGTATACGAGCAGTACTTC
CSALGGAVYEQYF
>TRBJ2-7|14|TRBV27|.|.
TGTGCCAGCAGCCCCAGGTTGAGCTCCTACGAGCAGTACTTC
CASSPRLSSYEQYF
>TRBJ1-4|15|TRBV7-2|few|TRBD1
TGTGCCAGCAGCTTGACCCCCGGGACAGCTGAAAAACTGTTTTTT
CASSLTPGTAEKLFF
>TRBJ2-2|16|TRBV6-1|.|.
TGTGCCGCGAGAAAAACCGGGCGAGGCCGCACCGGGGAGCTGTTTTTT
CAARKTGRGRTGELFF
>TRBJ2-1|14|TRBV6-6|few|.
TGTGCCAGCAGTTACTCGGACGGGTACAATGAGCAGTTCTTC
CASSYSDGYNEQFF
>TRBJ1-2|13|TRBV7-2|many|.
TGTGCCAGCAGCTTAGACACATACTATGGCTACACCTTC
CASSLDTYYGYTF
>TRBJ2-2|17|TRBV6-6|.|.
TGTGCCAGCAGTTACTCGTTCGGACCCCGGAACACCGGGGAGCTGTTTTTT
CASSYSFGPRNTGELFF
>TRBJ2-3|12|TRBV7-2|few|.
TGTGCCAGCAGCTCAAATCAAGATACGCAGTATTTT
CASSSNQDTQYF
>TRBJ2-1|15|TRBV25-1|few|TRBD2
TGTGCCAGCGGGGTAGCGGGGGGGCTCCCAGATGAGCAGTTCTTC
CASGVAGGLPDEQFF
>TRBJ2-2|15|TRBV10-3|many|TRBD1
TGTGCCATCAGCGAGGGGACAGGGAGAGCCGGGGAGCTGTTTTTT
CAISEGTGRAGELFF
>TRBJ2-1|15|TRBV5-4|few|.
TGTGCCACTACCGGGGGGCGCGGTGTCTACAATGAGCAGTTCTTC
CATTGGRGVYNEQFF
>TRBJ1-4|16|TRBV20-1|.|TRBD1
TGCAGTGCTAGAGATAAGGGGACAGTTACTAATGAAAAACTGTTTTTT
CSARDKGTVTNEKLFF
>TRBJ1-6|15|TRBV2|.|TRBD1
TGTGCCAGCAGGGAAGGGGGCCCTCTGGGATCACCCCTCCACTTT
CASREGGPLGSPLHF
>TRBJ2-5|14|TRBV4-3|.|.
TGCGCCAGCAGCCAAGAATCCGGGGCAGAGACCCAGTACTTC
CASSQESGAETQYF
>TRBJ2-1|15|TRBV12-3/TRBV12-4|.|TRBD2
TGTGCCAGCGGGGTCCGCGGGAGTATTTTGGATGAGCAGTTCTTC
CASGVRGSILDEQFF
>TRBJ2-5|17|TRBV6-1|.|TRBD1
TGTGCCAGCAGTACGCAACTTACGGGACAGGGCGGAGAGACCCAGTACTTC
CASSTQLTGQGGETQYF
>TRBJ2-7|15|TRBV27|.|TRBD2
TGTGCCAGCAGTTATAGTCCTAGCGGCTTCTACGAGCAGTACTTC
CASSYSPSGFYEQYF
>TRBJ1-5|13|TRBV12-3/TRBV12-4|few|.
TGTGCCAGCAGTCAGCTTACTAATCAGCCCCAGCATTTT
CASSQLTNQPQHF
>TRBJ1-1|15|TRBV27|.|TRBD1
TGTGCCAGCAGAAGAGACAGGGCTGTGAACACTGAAGCTTTCTTT
CASRRDRAVNTEAFF
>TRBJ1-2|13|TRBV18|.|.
TGTGCCAGCTCACGCGGACGGGATTATGGCTACACCTTC
CASSRGRDYGYTF
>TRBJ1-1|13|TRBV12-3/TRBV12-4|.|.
TGTGCCAGCAGTTTAAATGGGAACACTGAAGCTTTCTTT
CASSLNGNTEAFF
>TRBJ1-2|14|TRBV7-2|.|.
TGTGCCAGCAGCTTAGCGGACGCATTCTATGGCTACACCTTC
CASSLADAFYGYTF
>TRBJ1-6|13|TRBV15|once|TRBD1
TGTGCCACGACTGGGACAGTAAATTCACCCCTCCACTTT
CATTGTVNSPLHF
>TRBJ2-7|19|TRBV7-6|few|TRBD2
TGTGCCAGCAGCTTCGCCCCCGGGGGACTAGCGGGGGATTCCTACGAGCAGTACTTC
CASSFAPGGLAGDSYEQYF